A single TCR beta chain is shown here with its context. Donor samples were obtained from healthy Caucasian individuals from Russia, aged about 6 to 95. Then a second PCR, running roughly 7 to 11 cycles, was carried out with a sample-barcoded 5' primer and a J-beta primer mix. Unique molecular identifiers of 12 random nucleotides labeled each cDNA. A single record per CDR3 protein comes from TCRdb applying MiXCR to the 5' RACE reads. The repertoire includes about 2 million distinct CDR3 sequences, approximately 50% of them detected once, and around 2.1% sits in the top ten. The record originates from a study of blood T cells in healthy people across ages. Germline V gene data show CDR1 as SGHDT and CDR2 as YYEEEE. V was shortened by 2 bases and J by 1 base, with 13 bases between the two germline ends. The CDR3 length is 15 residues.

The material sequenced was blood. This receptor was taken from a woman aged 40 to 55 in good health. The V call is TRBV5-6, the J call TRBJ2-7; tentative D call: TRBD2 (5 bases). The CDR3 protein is CASSFMTDSSYEQYF. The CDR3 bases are TGTGCCAGCAGCTTCATGACGGACTCATCCTACGAGCAGTACTTC. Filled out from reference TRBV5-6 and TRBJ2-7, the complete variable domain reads DAGVTQSPTHLIKTRGQQVTLRCSPKSGHDTVSWYQQALGQGPQFIFQYYEEEERQRGNFPDRFSGHQFPNYSSELNVNALLLGDSALYLCASSFMTDSSYEQYFGPGTRLTVT.